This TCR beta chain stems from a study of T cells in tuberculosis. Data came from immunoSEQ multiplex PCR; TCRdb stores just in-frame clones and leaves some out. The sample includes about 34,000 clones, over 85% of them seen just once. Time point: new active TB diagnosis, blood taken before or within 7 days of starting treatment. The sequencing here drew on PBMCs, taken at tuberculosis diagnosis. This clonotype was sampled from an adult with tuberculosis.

This chain's CDR3 is CASSLTSGTSTDTQYF. CDR3 nucleotide sequence: TGCGCCAGCAGCTTGACTAGCGGAACGAGCACAGATACGCAGTATTTT. The genes are TRBV5-1 and TRBJ2-3; 8 nucleotides match TRBD2. The CDR3 is 16 amino acids. Germline-derived CDR1 and CDR2 are SGHRS and YFSETQ. After removal of 1 base from V and 0 bases from J, the junction contained 4 bases not matched to a gene.